Listed below are T cell receptor beta chains from one sample, sequenced in a study of OX40 agonist ivuxolimab in advanced cancers. The protocol was immunoSEQ multiplex PCR, while the TCRdb copy is restricted to in-frame clones and leaves out a portion. This sample has under 20,000 clones, with 75% to 85% found just once. This specimen was CD4+ or CD8+ T cells sorted from blood, taken in a trial of the OX40 agonist ivuxolimab. Source of these receptors: an adult with an advanced solid tumor such as melanoma, head and neck, liver or kidney cancer. Both conserved end residues are part of each CDR3. The D gene is left open where the match is weak. Only part of the rows carry a size: once, few, many, or a class if the clone is expanded.

CDR3aa: CSVMTDRGVEKLFF; CDR3nt: TGCAGCGTTATGACTGACAGGGGGGTTGAAAAACTGTTTTTT; abundance: .; v_gene: TRBV29-1; d_gene: TRBD1; j_gene: TRBJ1-4
CDR3aa: CASSSTGPPNSPLHF; CDR3nt: TGCGCCAGCAGCTCCACGGGACCGCCGAATTCACCCCTCCACTTT; abundance: .; v_gene: TRBV5-1; d_gene: .; j_gene: TRBJ1-6
CDR3aa: CASTLELAGPSTDTQYF; CDR3nt: TGTGCCAGCACCCTTGAATTAGCGGGCCCTAGCACAGATACGCAGTATTTT; abundance: .; v_gene: TRBV2; d_gene: TRBD2; j_gene: TRBJ2-3
CDR3aa: CASSPHRGYGYTF; CDR3nt: TGTGCCAGCAGCCCCCACAGGGGCTATGGCTACACCTTC; abundance: .; v_gene: TRBV9; d_gene: TRBD1; j_gene: TRBJ1-2
CDR3aa: CASSMTAPSTGHKSYEQYF; CDR3nt: TGTGCCAGTAGTATGACCGCGCCCTCGACTGGCCATAAATCTTACGAGCAGTACTTC; abundance: .; v_gene: TRBV19; d_gene: .; j_gene: TRBJ2-7
CDR3aa: CASSSPGSGRVWYNEQFF; CDR3nt: TGTGCCAGCAGTTCCCCGGGTAGCGGGAGGGTGTGGTACAATGAGCAGTTCTTC; abundance: once; v_gene: TRBV27; d_gene: TRBD2; j_gene: TRBJ2-1
CDR3aa: CASSQTLAGNTIYF; CDR3nt: TGCGCCAGCAGCCAAACCCTCGCTGGAAACACCATATATTTT; abundance: .; v_gene: TRBV4-1; d_gene: .; j_gene: TRBJ1-3
CDR3aa: CAIRADPGDYGYTF; CDR3nt: TGTGCCATCAGGGCGGACCCTGGAGACTATGGCTACACCTTC; abundance: once; v_gene: TRBV10-3; d_gene: .; j_gene: TRBJ1-2
CDR3aa: CASSLGFAAFF; CDR3nt: TGTGCCAGCAGCTTGGGGTTTGCAGCTTTCTTT; abundance: .; v_gene: TRBV5-8; d_gene: .; j_gene: TRBJ1-1
CDR3aa: CASSLELGVTDTQYF; CDR3nt: TGTGCCAGCAGCTTGGAGTTGGGGGTCACAGATACGCAGTATTTT; abundance: .; v_gene: TRBV5-5; d_gene: .; j_gene: TRBJ2-3
CDR3aa: CASVGTPHSTDTQYF; CDR3nt: TGCGCCAGCGTTGGGACTCCCCATAGCACAGATACGCAGTATTTT; abundance: .; v_gene: TRBV5-1; d_gene: .; j_gene: TRBJ2-3
CDR3aa: CASRMGTGQGYEQYF; CDR3nt: TGTGCCAGCAGAATGGGCACGGGACAGGGGTACGAGCAGTACTTC; abundance: once; v_gene: TRBV6-6; d_gene: TRBD1; j_gene: TRBJ2-7
CDR3aa: CSVEESTSTDTQYF; CDR3nt: TGCAGCGTTGAGGAGAGTACTAGCACAGATACGCAGTATTTT; abundance: .; v_gene: TRBV29-1; d_gene: .; j_gene: TRBJ2-3
CDR3aa: CASSPITGRDSPLHF; CDR3nt: TGTGCCAGCAGTCCTATAACAGGTCGAGATTCACCCCTCCACTTT; abundance: .; v_gene: TRBV11-2; d_gene: .; j_gene: TRBJ1-6
CDR3aa: CSVTRGQRGYTF; CDR3nt: TGCAGCGTCACCCGCGGGCAGCGAGGCTACACCTTC; abundance: .; v_gene: TRBV29-1; d_gene: .; j_gene: TRBJ1-2
CDR3aa: CASSPLQGQGYGYTF; CDR3nt: TGTGCCAGTAGTCCGCTCCAGGGACAGGGCTATGGCTACACCTTC; abundance: .; v_gene: TRBV19; d_gene: TRBD1; j_gene: TRBJ1-2
CDR3aa: CASSFSGGGADTQYF; CDR3nt: TGCGCCAGCAGCTTTAGCGGGGGAGGCGCAGATACGCAGTATTTT; abundance: .; v_gene: TRBV5-1; d_gene: TRBD2; j_gene: TRBJ2-3
CDR3aa: CASSIGTNPSTDTQYF; CDR3nt: TGTGCCAGTAGTATTGGGACTAACCCAAGCACAGATACGCAGTATTTT; abundance: .; v_gene: TRBV19; d_gene: TRBD2; j_gene: TRBJ2-3
CDR3aa: CASTPTGQIGAGELFF; CDR3nt: TGTGCCAGCACCCCAACCGGGCAAATCGGGGCCGGGGAGCTGTTTTTT; abundance: .; v_gene: TRBV9; d_gene: .; j_gene: TRBJ2-2
CDR3aa: CASTLSAGSETQYF; CDR3nt: TGTGCCAGCACCCTTTCAGCGGGTTCGGAGACCCAGTACTTC; abundance: .; v_gene: TRBV2; d_gene: .; j_gene: TRBJ2-5
CDR3aa: CASSLTGGLSYNEQFF; CDR3nt: TGTGCCAGCAGCTTGACCGGGGGCCTCTCCTACAATGAGCAGTTCTTC; abundance: .; v_gene: TRBV7-2; d_gene: .; j_gene: TRBJ2-1
CDR3aa: CASREGTSDTGELFF; CDR3nt: TGTGCCAGCAGAGAAGGGACTAGCGACACCGGGGAGCTGTTTTTT; abundance: .; v_gene: TRBV28; d_gene: TRBD2; j_gene: TRBJ2-2
CDR3aa: CASSRYQGYEQYF; CDR3nt: TGTGCCAGCAGCCGCTACCAGGGGTACGAGCAGTACTTC; abundance: .; v_gene: TRBV7-2; d_gene: .; j_gene: TRBJ2-7
CDR3aa: CASRQGREQYF; CDR3nt: TGTGCCAGCAGACAGGGGCGCGAGCAGTACTTC; abundance: .; v_gene: TRBV28; d_gene: TRBD1; j_gene: TRBJ2-7
CDR3aa: CAIRRDSGRVPSYEQYF; CDR3nt: TGTGCCATCAGGAGAGATAGCGGGAGGGTCCCCTCCTACGAGCAGTACTTC; abundance: .; v_gene: TRBV10-3; d_gene: TRBD2; j_gene: TRBJ2-7
CDR3aa: CASSYSAGVGETQYF; CDR3nt: TGTGCCAGCAGTTACTCAGCGGGGGTGGGGGAGACCCAGTACTTC; abundance: .; v_gene: TRBV6-6; d_gene: TRBD2; j_gene: TRBJ2-5
CDR3aa: CASSPRAETNYGYTF; CDR3nt: TGTGCCAGCAGCCCCCGGGCCGAGACGAACTATGGCTACACCTTC; abundance: .; v_gene: TRBV7-9; d_gene: .; j_gene: TRBJ1-2
CDR3aa: CATSVLQGWEKLFF; CDR3nt: TGTGCCACCAGCGTACTACAGGGGTGGGAAAAACTGTTTTTT; abundance: .; v_gene: TRBV15; d_gene: TRBD1; j_gene: TRBJ1-4
CDR3aa: CASSTGAQPQHF; CDR3nt: TGTGCCAGCAGTACAGGGGCTCAGCCCCAGCATTTT; abundance: .; v_gene: TRBV28; d_gene: TRBD1; j_gene: TRBJ1-5
CDR3aa: CASSFMGTSYEQYF; CDR3nt: TGTGCCAGCAGCTTCATGGGGACTAGCTACGAGCAGTACTTC; abundance: .; v_gene: TRBV5-7; d_gene: TRBD2; j_gene: TRBJ2-7
CDR3aa: CASSPRDTGTEAFF; CDR3nt: TGTGCCAGCAGTCCCCGGGACACGGGAACTGAAGCTTTCTTT; abundance: medium-sized; v_gene: TRBV6-5; d_gene: .; j_gene: TRBJ1-1
CDR3aa: CASSRGDVTPNEQFF; CDR3nt: TGTGCCAGCAGCCGGGGGGACGTAACCCCCAATGAGCAGTTCTTC; abundance: .; v_gene: TRBV11-3; d_gene: TRBD2; j_gene: TRBJ2-1
CDR3aa: CASSTGVGTEAFF; CDR3nt: TGTGCCAGCAGCACAGGGGTGGGCACTGAAGCTTTCTTT; abundance: few; v_gene: TRBV9; d_gene: TRBD1; j_gene: TRBJ1-1
CDR3aa: CASGLNEQFF; CDR3nt: TGTGCCAGCGGGTTAAATGAGCAGTTCTTC; abundance: few; v_gene: TRBV7-2; d_gene: .; j_gene: TRBJ2-1
CDR3aa: CASSLGAGGAYGYTF; CDR3nt: TGTGCCAGCAGCTTGGGAGCAGGGGGCGCCTATGGCTACACCTTC; abundance: .; v_gene: TRBV5-4; d_gene: TRBD1; j_gene: TRBJ1-2
CDR3aa: CASSLTGGNQPQHF; CDR3nt: TGTGCCAGCTCACTGACAGGGGGCAATCAGCCCCAGCATTTT; abundance: few; v_gene: TRBV18; d_gene: TRBD1; j_gene: TRBJ1-5
CDR3aa: CATSRLSGPNSYEQYF; CDR3nt: TGTGCCACCAGCAGACTCTCGGGGCCCAACTCCTACGAGCAGTACTTC; abundance: .; v_gene: TRBV15; d_gene: .; j_gene: TRBJ2-7
CDR3aa: CASSRDQGATNEKLFF; CDR3nt: TGTGCCAGCAGTAGAGATCAGGGGGCAACTAATGAAAAACTGTTTTTT; abundance: .; v_gene: TRBV7-6; d_gene: TRBD1; j_gene: TRBJ1-4
CDR3aa: CASSENSGQNYGYTF; CDR3nt: TGTGCCAGCAGCGAGAACTCGGGACAGAACTATGGCTACACCTTC; abundance: .; v_gene: TRBV9; d_gene: TRBD1; j_gene: TRBJ1-2
CDR3aa: CASRLDSYYGYTF; CDR3nt: TGTGCCAGCAGATTGGACAGTTACTATGGCTACACCTTC; abundance: .; v_gene: TRBV2; d_gene: .; j_gene: TRBJ1-2
CDR3aa: CASRDGYTEAFF; CDR3nt: TGTGCCAGCAGGGACGGGTACACTGAAGCTTTCTTT; abundance: .; v_gene: TRBV27; d_gene: .; j_gene: TRBJ1-1
CDR3aa: CASSLGGSGYYNEQFF; CDR3nt: TGTGCCAGCAGCTTAGGTGGTAGCGGGTACTACAATGAGCAGTTCTTC; abundance: .; v_gene: TRBV7-9; d_gene: TRBD2; j_gene: TRBJ2-1
CDR3aa: CAWSNQGETQYF; CDR3nt: TGTGCCTGGAGTAACCAGGGGGAGACCCAGTACTTC; abundance: .; v_gene: TRBV30; d_gene: .; j_gene: TRBJ2-5
CDR3aa: CASSLNTETQYF; CDR3nt: TGTGCCAGCAGCTTAAATACCGAGACCCAGTACTTC; abundance: .; v_gene: TRBV7-2; d_gene: .; j_gene: TRBJ2-5
CDR3aa: CASSPGQSYNEQFF; CDR3nt: TGTGCCAGCTCACCTGGGCAGTCATACAATGAGCAGTTCTTC; abundance: .; v_gene: TRBV18; d_gene: .; j_gene: TRBJ2-1
CDR3aa: CASSHPSSWQLSYNEQFF; CDR3nt: TGTGCCAGCAGCCACCCTTCCTCGTGGCAGCTCTCCTACAATGAGCAGTTCTTC; abundance: .; v_gene: TRBV2; d_gene: .; j_gene: TRBJ2-1
CDR3aa: CASHSGDNNEQFF; CDR3nt: TGTGCCAGCCACTCAGGGGATAACAATGAGCAGTTCTTC; abundance: .; v_gene: TRBV14; d_gene: .; j_gene: TRBJ2-1
CDR3aa: CASSPGLANNEQFF; CDR3nt: TGTGCCAGCTCACCAGGACTAGCGAACAATGAGCAGTTCTTC; abundance: .; v_gene: TRBV18; d_gene: TRBD2; j_gene: TRBJ2-1